These 7 T cell receptor beta chains were all obtained from the same sample, sequenced in a study of CD8 T cells in ankylosing spondylitis. TCRdb re-derived calls from the 5' RACE reads in MiXCR, one entry per CDR3 protein. The profile shows about 360,000 distinct CDR3 sequences, 20% to 25% of them singletons. Sequenced input: blood, either unsorted or a sorted T cell fraction (not recorded which). Receptor source: a male donor with ankylosing spondylitis or in good health (not recorded which).

This clonotype appeared a few times. The chain uses TRBV2 and TRBJ2-1, with 11 bases lining up with TRBD2. J was trimmed by 6 bases and V by 7 bases; bases with no gene match: 11. The length of the CDR3 is 16 residues. Germline assignment: CDR1 SNHLY and CDR2 FYNNEI. CDR3 sequence reads: CASTYLLAGAINEQFF. The CDR3 DNA reads TGTGCCAGCACCTACCTACTAGCGGGGGCGATCAATGAGCAGTTCTTC. Based on the CDR3 plus reference TRBV2 and TRBJ2-1, the full variable domain is EPEVTQTPSHQVTQMGQEVILRCVPISNHLYFYWYRQILGQKVEFLVSFYNNEISEKSEIFDDQFSVERPDGSNFTLKIRSTKLEDSAMYFCASTYLLAGAINEQFFGPGTRLTVL.

In this sample, this clonotype turned up many times. The chain has TRBV12-3 or TRBV12-4 and TRBJ2-3, with a weak D call TRBD2 (6 bases). The CDR3 consists of 15 residues. V was clipped by 7 bases and J by 5 bases, with 19 bases between them. The CDR3: CASTPGAGQEDTQYF. The CDR3 nucleotides read TGTGCCAGCACCCCCGGGGCGGGGCAAGAAGATACGCAGTATTTT.

V and J are TRBV5-1 and TRBJ2-7; D possibly corresponds to TRBD1 (6 bases). Germline V gene sequence: CDR1 SGHRS, CDR2 YFSETQ. The CDR3 runs 15 residues. Between the trimmed V and J ends, which lost 3 bases and 1 base, there was a span of 14 bases. CDR3 loop: CASSWVPDSSYEQYF. For the CDR3, the DNA is TGCGCCAGCAGCTGGGTGCCGGACAGTTCCTACGAGCAGTACTTC. The whole variable domain, filled in from reference TRBV5-1 and TRBJ2-7, reads KAGVTQTPRYLIKTRGQQVTLSCSPISGHRSVSWYQQTPGQGLQFLFEYFSETQRNKGNFPGRFSGRQFSNSRSEMNVSTLELGDSALYLCASSWVPDSSYEQYFGPGTRLTVT.

Only a few counts were recorded for this clonotype. The J gene is TRBJ1-2, the V gene TRBV12-3 or TRBV12-4, with D unresolved. This CDR3 region has 13 residues. V dropped 1 base and J dropped 4 bases, with 7 bases sitting between them. The CDR3 DNA reads TGTGCCAGCAGTTTAGAGACGGTCTATGGCTACACCTTC. Translating it yields CASSLETVYGYTF.

The V call is TRBV27, the J call TRBJ2-1; D remains ambiguous. The CDR3 runs 15 residues. The V and J ends lost 5 bases and 3 bases respectively, with 14 bases between them. Germline V gene lookup returns CDR1 MNHEY and CDR2 SMNVEV (reference sequence). CDR3 residues: CASSPNYGLYNEQFF. The DNA for the CDR3 is TGTGCCAGCAGTCCTAACTACGGCCTCTACAATGAGCAGTTCTTC.

V usage is TRBV4-1 and J usage is TRBJ2-1, with 11 bases that match TRBD2. The CDR3 consists of 18 residues. The germline CDR1 and CDR2 sequences are MGHRA and YSYEKL. After removal of 3 bases from V and 6 bases from J, the junction contained 13 bases not matched to a gene. DNA for the CDR3: TGCGCCAGCAGCCACCCGCGGGATAGCGGGGGGGTCGGCAATGAGCAGTTCTTC. Amino acid sequence: CASSHPRDSGGVGNEQFF.

This clonotype was detected many times. CDR3 DNA: TGTGCCAGCATGGCGGGCGGGCTTGAGCAGTTCTTC. Translated, it gives CASMAGGLEQFF. V gene TRBV25-1 combines with J gene TRBJ2-1; tentatively, D is TRBD2 (5 bases). Germline loops: CDR1 MGHDK, CDR2 SYGVNS. This CDR3 comprises 12 residues. Trimming cost V 7 bases and J 9 bases, with 13 bases left between them.